This entry is about one TCR beta chain. In germline, CDR1 is MNHEY, CDR2 SVGAGI. V lost 7 bases to trimming and J lost 2 bases; unmatched junction nucleotides: 5. The CDR3 runs to 15 residues. The source of the sample is a study of blood T cell repertoires in COVID-19. About the research overall: Samples of COVID-19 (acute and convalescent) were obtained from the United States, Italy and Spain.

Enrollment of patients from Seattle took place during active infection, with longitudinal follow-up. Generated by immunoSEQ multiplex PCR, the TCRdb table keeps only in-frame clones and is missing some. The sample includes a few hundred thousand clones, 85% to 90% of them seen just once. The sequenced sample consisted of peripheral blood. The V and J genes are TRBV6-5 and TRBJ2-7; 13 bases are a match to TRBD2. This receptor was taken from a woman aged 50 to 60 with COVID-19, enrolled during active disease. CDR3 nucleotides: TGTGCCAGCACCCAACTAGCGGGGGGGGCCTACGAGCAGTACTTC. Translated, it gives CASTQLAGGAYEQYF.